This T cell receptor (beta chain) was sequenced in a study of shared clonotypes between healthy human individuals. Whole-study results and caveats: Genetic and exposure-history diversity was limited by the few donors. Relative to clonotypes present in all four donors, those not shared had lower generation probabilities.

This clone has only one observation. What it binds is not known. Replicate PCRs from sorted subsets contained roughly 190 ng DNA, which is roughly 30,000 T cell genomes. The data were produced by immunoSEQ multiplex PCR, yet TCRdb's version contains in-frame clones alone and is incomplete. The data hold some 1,900,000 clones, with approximately 94% observed a single time. Trimming pared 6 bases from V and 2 bases from J, leaving 14 bases between. Germline V CDR1 and CDR2: MNHEY, SVGAGI. This CDR3 contains 14 residues. The naive CD8 population came from CD45RO-negative cells selected for CCR7, without terminally differentiated effector memory CD45RA+ cells.

This chain uses TRBV6-5 with TRBJ2-7, with D tentatively TRBD1 (6 bases). The source of this sequence is a man younger than 30 in good health. Sample: naive CD8+ T cells sorted from blood. In DNA, the CDR3 is TGTGCCAGCAGCTTGACAGGAACGGCCTACGAGCAGTACTTC. Its protein is CASSLTGTAYEQYF.